This T cell receptor (beta chain) emerged from a study of blood T cell repertoires in COVID-19. Sequencing was performed with immunoSEQ multiplex PCR; in TCRdb, only in-frame clones are kept and a portion is missing. In the table there are some 300,000 clones, approximately 90% of which are singletons. Germline CDR1 MNHNS, CDR2 SASEGT. The CDR3 contains 13 residues. V was cut by 1 base and J by 6 bases, with 9 bases left in between. The sequence was obtained from a woman aged 60-70 years in a cohort exposed to, infected with or recovered from COVID-19 (not recorded which). The sample comprised PBMCs or T cells enriched from blood (not recorded which). The chain recombines TRBV6-1 with TRBJ1-1; TRBD1 might be the D (5 bases). CDR3 residues: CASSEVGVAEAFF. The DNA of the CDR3 is TGTGCCAGCAGTGAAGTAGGGGTGGCTGAAGCTTTCTTT.